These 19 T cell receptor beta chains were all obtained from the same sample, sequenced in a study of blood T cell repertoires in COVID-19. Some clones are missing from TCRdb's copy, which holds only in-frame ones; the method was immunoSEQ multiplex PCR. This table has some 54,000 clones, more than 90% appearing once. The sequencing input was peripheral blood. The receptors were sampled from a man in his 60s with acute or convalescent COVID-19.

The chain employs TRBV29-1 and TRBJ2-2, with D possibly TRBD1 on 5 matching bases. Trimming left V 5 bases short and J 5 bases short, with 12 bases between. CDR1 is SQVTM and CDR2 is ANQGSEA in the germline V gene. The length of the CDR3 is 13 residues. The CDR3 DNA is TGCAGCGTTCTCAGGGCGAGGACCGGGGAGCTGTTTTTT. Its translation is CSVLRARTGELFF.

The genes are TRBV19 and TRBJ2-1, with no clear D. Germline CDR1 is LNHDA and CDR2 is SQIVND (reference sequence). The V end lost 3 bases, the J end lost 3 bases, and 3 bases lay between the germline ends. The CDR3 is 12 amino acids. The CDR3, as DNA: TGTGCCAGTAGTATCCACTACAATGAGCAGTTCTTC. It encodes CASSIHYNEQFF. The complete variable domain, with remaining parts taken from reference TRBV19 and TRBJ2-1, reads DGGITQSPKYLFRKEGQNVTLSCEQNLNHDAMYWYRQDPGQGLRLIYYSQIVNDFQKGDIAEGYSVSREKKESFPLTVTSAQKNPTAFYLCASSIHYNEQFFGPGTRLTVL.

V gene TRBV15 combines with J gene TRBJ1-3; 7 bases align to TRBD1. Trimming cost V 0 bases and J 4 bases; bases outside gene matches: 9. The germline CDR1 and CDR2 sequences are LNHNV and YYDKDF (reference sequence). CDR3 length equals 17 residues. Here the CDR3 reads CATSRDLRRDRGNTIYF. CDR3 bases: TGTGCCACCAGCAGAGATCTACGTCGGGACAGAGGAAACACCATATATTTT.

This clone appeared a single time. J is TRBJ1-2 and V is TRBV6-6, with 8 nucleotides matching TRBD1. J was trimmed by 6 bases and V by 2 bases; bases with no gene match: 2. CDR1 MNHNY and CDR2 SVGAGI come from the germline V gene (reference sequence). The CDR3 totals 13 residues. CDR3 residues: CASSYTGGHGYTF. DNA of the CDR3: TGTGCCAGCAGTTACACAGGGGGTCATGGCTACACCTTC.

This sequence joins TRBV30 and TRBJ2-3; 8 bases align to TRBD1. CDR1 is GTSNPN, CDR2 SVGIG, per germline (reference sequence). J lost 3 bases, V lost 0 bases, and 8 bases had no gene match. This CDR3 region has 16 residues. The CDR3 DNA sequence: TGTGCCTGGAGTGTACAAAGGACAGGGTATACAGATACGCAGTATTTT. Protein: CAWSVQRTGYTDTQYF.

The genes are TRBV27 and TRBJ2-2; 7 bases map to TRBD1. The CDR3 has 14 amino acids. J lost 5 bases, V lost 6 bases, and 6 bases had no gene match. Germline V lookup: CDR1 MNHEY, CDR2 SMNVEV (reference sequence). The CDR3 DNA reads TGTGCCAGCAGATCCAAGGGACAGACCGGGGAGCTGTTTTTT. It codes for CASRSKGQTGELFF.

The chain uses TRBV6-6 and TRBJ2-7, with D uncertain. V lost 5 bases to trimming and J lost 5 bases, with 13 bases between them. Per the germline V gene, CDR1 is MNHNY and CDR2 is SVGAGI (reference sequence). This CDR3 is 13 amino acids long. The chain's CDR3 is CASSPVGLDEQYF. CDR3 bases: TGTGCCAGCAGTCCCGTGGGCTTGGACGAGCAGTACTTC.

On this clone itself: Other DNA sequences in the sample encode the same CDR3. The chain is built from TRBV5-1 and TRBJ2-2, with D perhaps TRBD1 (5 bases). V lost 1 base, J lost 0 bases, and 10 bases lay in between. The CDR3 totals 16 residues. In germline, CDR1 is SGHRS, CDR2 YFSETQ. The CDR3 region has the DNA TGCGCCAGCAGCTTGCAGGGTTTCGCGAACACCGGGGAGCTGTTTTTT. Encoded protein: CASSLQGFANTGELFF.

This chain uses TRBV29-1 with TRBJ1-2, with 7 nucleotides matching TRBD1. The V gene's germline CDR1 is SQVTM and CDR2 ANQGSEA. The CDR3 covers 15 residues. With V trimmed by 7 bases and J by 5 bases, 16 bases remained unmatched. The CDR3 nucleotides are TGCAGCGCCGACATTCAAAAAGGGGGCCGGTATGGCTACACCTTC. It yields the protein CSADIQKGGRYGYTF.

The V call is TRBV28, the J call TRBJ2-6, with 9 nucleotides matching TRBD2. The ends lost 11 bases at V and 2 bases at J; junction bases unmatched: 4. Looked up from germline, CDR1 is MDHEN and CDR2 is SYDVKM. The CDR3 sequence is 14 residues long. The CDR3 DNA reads TGTGCCTCAGGCGGGGGGGCTGGGGCCAACGTCCTGACTTTC. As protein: CASGGGAGANVLTF. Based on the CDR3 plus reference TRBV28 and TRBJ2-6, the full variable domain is DVKVTQSSRYLVKRTGEKVFLECVQDMDHENMFWYRQDPGLGLRLIYFSYDVKMKEKGDIPEGYSVSREKKERFSLILESASTNQTSMYLCASGGGAGANVLTFGAGSRLTVL.

The CDR3, as DNA: TGCGCCAGCAGCCAAGATTTATACCAGTTAACTGAAGCTTTCTTT. Amino acid sequence: CASSQDLYQLTEAFF. The chain couples TRBV4-1 to TRBJ1-1; D remains ambiguous. The CDR3 contains 15 residues. Germline V lookup: CDR1 MGHRA, CDR2 YSYEKL. The V end was cut by 0 bases, the J end by 5 bases, with 13 bases between.

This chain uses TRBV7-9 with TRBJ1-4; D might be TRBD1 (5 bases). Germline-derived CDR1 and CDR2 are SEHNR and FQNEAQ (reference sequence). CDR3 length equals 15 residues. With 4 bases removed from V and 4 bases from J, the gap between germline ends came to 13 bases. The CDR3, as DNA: TGTGCCAGCAGCTCCCGACAGACTTATAATGAAAAACTGTTTTTT. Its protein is CASSSRQTYNEKLFF. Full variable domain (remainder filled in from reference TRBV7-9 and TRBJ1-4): DTGVSQNPRHKITKRGQNVTFRCDPISEHNRLYWYRQTLGQGPEFLTYFQNEAQLEKSRLLSDRFSAERPKGSFSTLEIQRTEQGDSAMYLCASSSRQTYNEKLFFGSGTQLSVL.

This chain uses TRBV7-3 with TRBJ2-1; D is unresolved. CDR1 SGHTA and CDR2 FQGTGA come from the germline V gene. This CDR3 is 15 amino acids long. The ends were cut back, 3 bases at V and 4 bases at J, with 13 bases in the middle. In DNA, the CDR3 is TGTGCCAGCAGCTTTCTAGAAGGTCAATACAATGAGCAGTTCTTC. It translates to CASSFLEGQYNEQFF.

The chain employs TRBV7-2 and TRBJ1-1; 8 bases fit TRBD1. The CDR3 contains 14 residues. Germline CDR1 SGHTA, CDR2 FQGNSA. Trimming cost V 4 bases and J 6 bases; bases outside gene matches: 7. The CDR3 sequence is CASSWTGRNSEAFF. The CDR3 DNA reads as TGTGCCAGCAGCTGGACAGGGCGGAATTCTGAAGCTTTCTTT.

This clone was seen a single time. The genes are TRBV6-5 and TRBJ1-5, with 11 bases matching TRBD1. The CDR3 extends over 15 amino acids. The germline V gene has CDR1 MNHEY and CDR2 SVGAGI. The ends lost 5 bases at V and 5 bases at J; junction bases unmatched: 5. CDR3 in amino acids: CASSRGQGADQPQHF. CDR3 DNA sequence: TGTGCCAGCAGTCGCGGACAGGGGGCGGATCAGCCCCAGCATTTT.

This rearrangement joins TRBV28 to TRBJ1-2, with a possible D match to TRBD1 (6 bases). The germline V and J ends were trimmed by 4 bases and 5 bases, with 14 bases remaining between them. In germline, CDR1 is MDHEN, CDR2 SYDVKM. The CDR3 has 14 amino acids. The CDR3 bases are TGTGCCAGCAGTTCAGCAGGGGCTGGGTATGGCTACACCTTC. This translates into CASSSAGAGYGYTF.

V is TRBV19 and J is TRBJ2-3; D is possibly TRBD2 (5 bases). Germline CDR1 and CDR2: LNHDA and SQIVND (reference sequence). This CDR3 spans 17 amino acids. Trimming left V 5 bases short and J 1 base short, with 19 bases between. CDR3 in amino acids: CASSPQYPSWGTDTQYF. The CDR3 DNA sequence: TGTGCCAGTAGTCCCCAATACCCTAGCTGGGGCACAGATACGCAGTATTTT.

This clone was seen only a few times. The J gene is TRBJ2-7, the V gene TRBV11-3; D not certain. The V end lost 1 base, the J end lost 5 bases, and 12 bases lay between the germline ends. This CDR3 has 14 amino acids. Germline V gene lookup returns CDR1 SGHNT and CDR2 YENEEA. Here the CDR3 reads CASSLGRRVNEQYF. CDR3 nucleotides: TGTGCCAGCAGCTTAGGCAGGCGCGTTAACGAGCAGTACTTC.

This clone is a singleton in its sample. CDR3: CASSVARAGRGADTQYF. CDR3 nucleotide sequence: TGTGCCAGCAGCGTAGCGAGAGCGGGACGGGGGGCAGATACGCAGTATTTT. The rearrangement links TRBV9 to TRBJ2-3, with 7 bases fitting TRBD2. This CDR3 region has 17 residues. Germline lookup yields CDR1 SGDLS and CDR2 YYNGEE. V was clipped by 0 bases and J by 4 bases; unmatched bases: 11.